This T cell receptor (beta chain) appears in the sequencing data of a study of blood T cell repertoires in COVID-19. Study-wide context: Spain, Italy and the United States supplied samples that represented acute and convalescent COVID-19. In each case, the material was cDNA or gDNA derived from T cells, B-cell-depleted T cells, or PBMCs.

V was shortened by 1 base and J by 2 bases, with 4 bases between the two germline ends. Germline V lookup: CDR1 LNHDA, CDR2 SQIVND (reference sequence). CDR3 length: 13 residues. In the authors' methods: Reference gene primer amplification yielded estimated nucleated cell counts. The method was immunoSEQ multiplex PCR; TCRdb's version includes in-frame clones alone and lacks a portion of them. V, J and clone size derive from that table, while D and trimming were established from the DNA sequence. In the table there are about 110,000 clones, about two thirds of which are singletons. The chain is built from TRBV19 and TRBJ2-3; D ambiguous. Sequencing input: peripheral blood. This clonotype was sampled from a woman in her thirties or forties with acute or convalescent COVID-19. Here the CDR3 reads CASSIGATDTQYF. The CDR3 region has the DNA TGTGCCAGTAGTATAGGGGCCACAGATACGCAGTATTTT.